The present entry profiles one T cell receptor (beta chain) with its context. The data are from a study of human T cells and chemical hapten exposure. TCRdb reprocessed the RACE reads with MiXCR, giving one entry per CDR3 protein. The table has 99,000 or so distinct CDR3 sequences, 30% to 35% seen once. Time point denoted: patch test 3, about 24 weeks after DPC sensitization. Treatment denoted: therapeutic diphenylcyclopropenone sensitization with weekly scalp DPC. The receptor comes from a man aged 35 to 55 with alopecia areata. Some clones in this sample may be carry-over from other donors' samples. Here the sequenced sample was whole blood, taken in connection with sensitization to the hapten diphenylcyclopropenone (DPC).

The CDR3 DNA is TGTGCCAGCACTAGCGGGAGGGCCGTAGAGACCCAGTACTTC. This encodes CASTSGRAVETQYF. This chain uses TRBV6-5 with TRBJ2-5; 12 positions match TRBD2. Germline trimming cut 7 bases from V and 4 bases from J; bases unmatched to any gene: 4. The CDR3 extends over 14 amino acids. The germline gives CDR1 MNHEY, CDR2 SVGAGI.